A single sample gave rise to the 4 T cell receptor beta chains below, sequenced in a study of vaccination and CD4 T cells after COVID-19 (dated by TCRdb to 2022 to 2024). Libraries were constructed by PCR. Sequencer: Illumina iSeq 100. TCRdb ran its own pipeline on the public reads, namely fastp trimming at Q25 and MiXCR clone calling, and kept in-frame beta chains. CDR3 protein duplicates are merged, each entry listing the most common genes and DNA. The sample has 30,000 or so distinct CDR3 sequences on record, more than 40% of them singletons. 5% to 6% of the sample rests with the top ten. Read against the paper, the sample's time point label means: late sampling 161 to 241 days after vaccination in a few convalescent patients. Source: CD4+ T cells from blood, taken about 7 months after SARS-CoV-2 vaccination. The receptors were sampled from a human donor who had recovered from COVID-19.

This clonotype was picked up a small number of times. V and J are TRBV20-1 and TRBJ1-5, with D possibly being TRBD1 (6 bases). Per germline, CDR1 DFQATT and CDR2 SNEGSKA (reference sequence). There are 15 residues in the CDR3. Trimming removed 5 bases at V and 9 bases at J, with 23 bases between. CDR3 residues: CSAPPVDRPLGPQHF. DNA of the CDR3: TGCAGTGCTCCCCCGGTCGACAGGCCACTCGGGCCCCAGCATTTT.

V usage is TRBV5-8 and J usage is TRBJ2-7, with TRBD1 matching over 12 bases. Per the germline V gene, CDR1 is SGHTS and CDR2 is YDEGEE. V was pared by 4 bases and J by 3 bases, with 8 bases of the junction left unmatched. There are 16 residues in the CDR3. CDR3 in DNA: TGTGCCAGCAGCGACGGGACAGGGGGCCTCTTCTACGAGCAGTACTTC. Translated, it gives CASSDGTGGLFYEQYF.

The rearrangement links TRBV6-1 to TRBJ2-5; D might be TRBD1 (7 bases). V was pared by 6 bases and J by 4 bases, with 24 bases between. Germline CDR1 and CDR2: MNHNS and SASEGT. The CDR3 is 17 amino acids. The CDR3 DNA sequence: TGTGCCAGCAGGCTAAGGCTTTTGGACAGGAGGGGAGAGACCCAGTACTTC. Amino acids: CASRLRLLDRRGETQYF.

This chain links TRBV20-1 with TRBJ2-1; 7 bases match TRBD1. CDR1 and CDR2 from the germline V gene are DFQATT and SNEGSKA (reference sequence). V lost 3 bases to trimming and J lost 5 bases; unmatched junction nucleotides: 4. The CDR3 loop spans 13 amino acids. The CDR3 sequence: CSARTGSHNEQFF. In DNA, the CDR3 is TGCAGTGCTAGGACAGGGAGTCACAATGAGCAGTTCTTC.